A single sample gave rise to the 28 T cell receptor beta chains below, sequenced in a study of shared clonotypes between healthy human individuals. Naive CD8 cells lacked CD45RO and underwent positive selection for CCR7, leaving out terminally differentiated effector memory CD45RA+ cells. Repertoires were generated with immunoSEQ multiplex PCR, while TCRdb's copy carries only in-frame clones and drops some. The data hold nearly 2 million clones, with about 95% observed a single time. The sequenced sample consisted of naive CD8+ T cells sorted from blood. The receptor source for this set is a man in his late teens or twenties in good health.

V gene TRBV7-2 combines with J gene TRBJ2-3; D not resolved. Per the germline V gene, CDR1 is SGHTA and CDR2 is FQGNSA. This CDR3 comprises 14 residues. V was shortened by 5 bases and J by 3 bases, with 12 bases between the two germline ends. The CDR3 reads CASSPTPRTDTQYF. The CDR3 nucleotides are TGTGCCAGCAGCCCAACCCCTCGGACAGATACGCAGTATTTT.

This clone was seen only once. This chain links TRBV7-9 with TRBJ2-2; 8 bases line up with TRBD2. This CDR3 is 17 amino acids long. Germline-derived CDR1 and CDR2 are SEHNR and FQNEAQ (reference sequence). The junction had 14 bases not matched to a gene; V was cut back by 7 bases and J by 4 bases. The CDR3 sequence: CASTPPGRVGGTGELFF. For the CDR3, the DNA is TGTGCCAGCACCCCGCCCGGGAGGGTGGGGGGCACCGGGGAGCTGTTTTTT.

Turning to this clone: Within the sample, other DNA sequences also encode this same CDR3. The V and J genes are TRBV5-1 and TRBJ2-7, with a weak D call TRBD1 (7 bases). Germline V gene lookup returns CDR1 SGHRS and CDR2 YFSETQ. Trimming pared 0 bases from V and 5 bases from J, leaving 15 bases between. The CDR3 has 15 residues. The CDR3 loop reads CASSLVGQGGDEQYF. In DNA form, the CDR3 reads TGCGCCAGCAGCTTGGTGGGGCAGGGGGGCGACGAGCAGTACTTC.

The genes are TRBV11-2 and TRBJ1-3; a weak D match, TRBD1 (5 bases). Germline values: CDR1 SGHAT, CDR2 FQNNGV. V was pared by 5 bases and J by 0 bases, with 14 bases between. The CDR3 consists of 16 residues. The CDR3 reads CASSRQPQSSGNTIYF. The CDR3 coding sequence is TGTGCCAGCAGCCGACAGCCTCAGAGCTCTGGAAACACCATATATTTT.

The chain combines TRBV27 with TRBJ2-7; D perhaps matches TRBD1 (5 bases). The CDR3 extends over 16 amino acids. Germline CDR1 is MNHEY and CDR2 is SMNVEV (reference sequence). The ends were cut back, 6 bases at V and 1 base at J, with 19 bases in the middle. The CDR3, as DNA: TGTGCCAGCAGCCCTTCCGTAGGGGCGAGTTCCTACGAGCAGTACTTC. Amino acid sequence: CASSPSVGASSYEQYF.

This clone was observed a handful of times. This chain uses TRBV13 with TRBJ2-7, with D unresolved. The CDR3 runs to 14 residues. V gave up 1 base and J gave up 3 bases, with 10 bases separating them. Per the germline V gene, CDR1 is PRHDT and CDR2 is FYEKMQ (reference sequence). The CDR3 bases are TGTGCCAGCAGCTTAGCTAGTGTCAACTACGAGCAGTACTTC. Translation gives CASSLASVNYEQYF.

The chain recombines TRBV11-2 with TRBJ2-7; 7 nucleotides agree with TRBD2. The CDR3 extends over 14 amino acids. The V and J ends lost 2 bases and 5 bases, in that order; junction bases with no gene match: 6. Germline CDR1 SGHAT, CDR2 FQNNGV. As DNA, the CDR3 is TGTGCCAGCAGCTTACTCCCTGCGGGAGACGAGCAGTACTTC. It translates to CASSLLPAGDEQYF.

The chain is built from TRBV4-1 and TRBJ2-7, with 7 bases matching TRBD1. The ends lost 3 bases at V and 1 base at J; junction bases unmatched: 6. CDR3 length equals 15 residues. Germline CDR1 and CDR2: MGHRA and YSYEKL. The CDR3 reads CASSHSGQLSYEQYF. The CDR3 DNA is TGCGCCAGCAGCCATTCGGGACAGCTTTCCTACGAGCAGTACTTC.

The chain couples TRBV30 to TRBJ2-2; the D is unclear. CDR3 length: 13 residues. V dropped 5 bases and J dropped 0 bases, with 7 bases sitting between them. Germline CDR1 reads GTSNPN; CDR2 reads SVGIG (reference sequence). In nucleotides, the CDR3 is TGTGCCTGGGAGCCAGCGAACACCGGGGAGCTGTTTTTT. Translated, it gives CAWEPANTGELFF.

This sequence joins TRBV7-9 and TRBJ2-5; the D gene is possibly TRBD2 (5 bases). Trimming left V 7 bases short and J 4 bases short, with 13 bases between. The CDR3 is 13 amino acids. Germline lookup yields CDR1 SEHNR and CDR2 FQNEAQ (reference sequence). In DNA form, the CDR3 reads TGTGCCAGCACCCCACGGGGTTTAGAGACCCAGTACTTC. This sequence encodes CASTPRGLETQYF.

This rearrangement joins TRBV7-9 to TRBJ2-3; D remains ambiguous. Germline loops: CDR1 SEHNR, CDR2 FQNEAQ (reference sequence). V dropped 1 base and J dropped 6 bases, with 14 bases sitting between them. The CDR3 runs 15 residues. Here the CDR3 DNA reads TGTGCCAGCAGCTTAGTCAGCTCGGTGGGGGATACGCAGTATTTT. Protein sequence: CASSLVSSVGDTQYF.

This chain links TRBV10-1 with TRBJ1-3; the D is unclear. V was clipped by 7 bases and J by 0 bases, with 7 bases between them. The CDR3 runs to 13 residues. The germline V gene encodes CDR1 WNHNN and CDR2 SYGVQD (reference sequence). CDR3 in DNA: TGCGCCAGCACGTGGCGCTCTGGAAACACCATATATTTT. Protein sequence: CASTWRSGNTIYF.

The genes are TRBV5-1 and TRBJ2-3; D unclear. Germline V gene lookup returns CDR1 SGHRS and CDR2 YFSETQ. V was trimmed by 0 bases and J by 0 bases, leaving 14 bases between them. This CDR3 spans 17 amino acids. The DNA of the CDR3 is TGCGCCAGCAGCTTGGACTATTCAAGTTCTAGCACAGATACGCAGTATTTT. It specifies CASSLDYSSSSTDTQYF.

V usage is TRBV13 and J usage is TRBJ1-4; unclear D gene. The CDR3 spans 14 residues. V was pared by 1 base and J by 5 bases, with 8 bases between. Germline V gene data show CDR1 as PRHDT and CDR2 as FYEKMQ (reference sequence). CDR3 sequence (DNA): TGTGCCAGCAGCTTAGAGAGGGAGAATGAAAAACTGTTTTTT. Its translation: CASSLERENEKLFF.

The count of this clone is one. The chain carries TRBV27 and TRBJ1-2; D not resolved. The V and J ends lost 6 bases and 6 bases respectively, with 20 bases between them. The CDR3 covers 15 residues. The germline V gene has CDR1 MNHEY and CDR2 SMNVEV (reference sequence). CDR3 in amino acids: CASRESGGRRDGYTF. The CDR3 DNA follows: TGTGCCAGCAGGGAATCAGGAGGGCGCCGGGATGGCTACACCTTC.

On this clone itself: The sample holds other DNA sequences that translate to the same CDR3. The CDR3 sequence is CASSLANTGELFF. The CDR3 DNA reads as TGCGCCAGCAGCTTGGCCAACACCGGGGAGCTGTTTTTT. V is TRBV5-1 and J is TRBJ2-2; D remains unclear. The CDR3 has 13 amino acids. The germline V and J ends were trimmed by 0 bases and 2 bases, with 2 bases remaining between them. Looked up from germline, CDR1 is SGHRS and CDR2 is YFSETQ.

V is TRBV7-9 and J is TRBJ2-2; D possibly corresponds to TRBD2 (5 bases). Per germline, CDR1 SEHNR and CDR2 FQNEAQ (reference sequence). The V gene lost 8 bases and the J gene lost 3 bases, with 16 bases spanning the gap. This CDR3 has 15 residues. The CDR3, as DNA: TGTGCCAGCCTTCTCCCCCGAGGGTACACCGGGGAGCTGTTTTTT. It translates to CASLLPRGYTGELFF.

The chain is built from TRBV30 and TRBJ2-7; the D is unclear. The CDR3 runs to 14 residues. Germline V gene sequence: CDR1 GTSNPN, CDR2 SVGIG (reference sequence). Trimming removed 5 bases at V and 6 bases at J, with 20 bases between. CDR3 bases: TGTGCCTGGTCATATGTGGGTGTTCGAGTCGAGCAGTACTTC. As protein: CAWSYVGVRVEQYF.

Notes on this clone: In the same sample, other DNA sequences code for this CDR3. V gene TRBV27 combines with J gene TRBJ2-7; D perhaps matches TRBD2 (6 bases). V was clipped by 6 bases and J by 5 bases, with 8 bases between them. This CDR3 region has 11 residues. Germline V gene sequence: CDR1 MNHEY, CDR2 SMNVEV (reference sequence). The CDR3 here is CASRGGNEQYF. The CDR3 coding sequence is TGTGCCAGCAGAGGAGGGAACGAGCAGTACTTC.

The genes are TRBV2 and TRBJ1-6, with D possibly matching TRBD1 (5 bases). Germline values: CDR1 SNHLY, CDR2 FYNNEI. The CDR3 has 15 amino acids. Trimming left V 11 bases short and J 7 bases short, with 21 bases between. The CDR3 is CASVQGRDGNSPLHF. DNA for the CDR3: TGTGCCTCCGTCCAGGGTCGGGACGGGAATTCACCCCTCCACTTT.

The chain employs TRBV27 and TRBJ1-5; possible D gene TRBD1, 5 bases. V was clipped by 1 base and J by 4 bases, with 17 bases between them. This CDR3 is built from 17 residues. Germline V gene lookup returns CDR1 MNHEY and CDR2 SMNVEV (reference sequence). In nucleotides, the CDR3 is TGTGCCAGCAGTTTATATCCCTCGGGGGTTGGGAATCAGCCCCAGCATTTT. This sequence encodes CASSLYPSGVGNQPQHF.

V and J are TRBV9 and TRBJ1-6, with D maybe TRBD1 (6 bases). The V and J ends lost 0 bases and 10 bases respectively, with 17 bases between them. The germline V gene has CDR1 SGDLS and CDR2 YYNGEE. This CDR3 spans 16 amino acids. CDR3 DNA: TGTGCCAGCAGCGTAGGCCAGGAGGGGGAAGGATCACCCCTCCACTTT. Translation: CASSVGQEGEGSPLHF. Complete variable domain (other parts from reference TRBV9 and TRBJ1-6): DSGVTQTPKHLITATGQRVTLRCSPRSGDLSVYWYQQSLDQGLQFLIQYYNGEERAKGNILERFSAQQFPDLHSELNLSSLELGDSALYFCASSVGQEGEGSPLHFGNGTRLTVT.

This clone was counted a few times. This chain links TRBV28 with TRBJ1-1, with a weak D call TRBD1 (6 bases). Germline lookup yields CDR1 MDHEN and CDR2 SYDVKM. Deletions cut 7 bases from V and 3 bases from J, with 15 bases between. The CDR3 has 14 residues. CDR3 DNA sequence: TGTGCCAGCATCCCCCCGGAGGGGGACACTGAAGCTTTCTTT. Protein: CASIPPEGDTEAFF. The variable domain in full, with the rest retrieved from reference TRBV28 and TRBJ1-1, is DVKVTQSSRYLVKRTGEKVFLECVQDMDHENMFWYRQDPGLGLRLIYFSYDVKMKEKGDIPEGYSVSREKKERFSLILESASTNQTSMYLCASIPPEGDTEAFFGQGTRLTVV.

The chain joins TRBV7-2 to TRBJ2-7, with 7 nucleotides matching TRBD1. Trimming removed 4 bases from V and 1 base from J; junction bases left unmatched: 7. The CDR3 is 15 residues long. Germline V lookup: CDR1 SGHTA, CDR2 FQGNSA. In nucleotides, the CDR3 is TGTGCCAGCAGCTATTATTCGGGACAGTCCTACGAGCAGTACTTC. It yields the protein CASSYYSGQSYEQYF.

The chain recombines TRBV4-1 with TRBJ1-1; D is possibly TRBD1 (5 bases). Germline V gene sequence: CDR1 MGHRA, CDR2 YSYEKL. The V end lost 6 bases, the J end lost 0 bases, and 14 bases lay between the germline ends. CDR3 size: 15 residues. The CDR3 sequence is CASSPTGPLNTEAFF. The CDR3, as DNA: TGCGCCAGCAGTCCAACGGGACCCCTGAACACTGAAGCTTTCTTT.

The genes are TRBV5-1 and TRBJ2-3; 7 bases line up with TRBD1. This CDR3 has 16 amino acids. V was pared by 1 base and J by 2 bases, with 7 bases of the junction left unmatched. CDR1 is SGHRS and CDR2 is YFSETQ in the germline V gene. The chain's CDR3 is CASSLLGTAFTDTQYF. CDR3 bases: TGCGCCAGCAGCTTGTTGGGGACAGCGTTCACAGATACGCAGTATTTT. Filled out from reference TRBV5-1 and TRBJ2-3, the complete variable domain reads KAGVTQTPRYLIKTRGQQVTLSCSPISGHRSVSWYQQTPGQGLQFLFEYFSETQRNKGNFPGRFSGRQFSNSRSEMNVSTLELGDSALYLCASSLLGTAFTDTQYFGPGTRLTVL.

The rearrangement joins TRBV2 to TRBJ2-5, with 7 bases identical to TRBD2. The CDR3 contains 16 residues. Germline trimming cut 8 bases from V and 7 bases from J; bases unmatched to any gene: 19. Germline V gene lookup returns CDR1 SNHLY and CDR2 FYNNEI. The CDR3 sequence: CASHIDRASGGGTQYF. The CDR3 DNA reads as TGTGCCAGCCATATTGATAGGGCTAGCGGTGGAGGGACCCAGTACTTC.

V and J are TRBV27 and TRBJ1-1; no clear D gene. The CDR3 has 15 amino acids. Germline V CDR1 and CDR2: MNHEY, SMNVEV (reference sequence). With 3 bases removed from V and 5 bases from J, the gap between germline ends came to 16 bases. The CDR3 DNA is TGTGCCAGCAGTTTGTCCCAGGAGGGTCGGACTGAAGCTTTCTTT. This encodes CASSLSQEGRTEAFF.